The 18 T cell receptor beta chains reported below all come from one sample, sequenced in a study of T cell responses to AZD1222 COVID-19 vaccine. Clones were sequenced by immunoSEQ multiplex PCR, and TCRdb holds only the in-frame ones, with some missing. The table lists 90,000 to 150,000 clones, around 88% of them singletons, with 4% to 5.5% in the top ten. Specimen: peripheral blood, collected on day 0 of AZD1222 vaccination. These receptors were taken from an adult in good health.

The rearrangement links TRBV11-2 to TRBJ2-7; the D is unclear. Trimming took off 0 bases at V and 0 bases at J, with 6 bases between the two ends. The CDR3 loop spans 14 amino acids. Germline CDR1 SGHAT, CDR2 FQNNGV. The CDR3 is CASSLDYSSYEQYF. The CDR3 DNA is TGTGCCAGCAGCTTAGATTACAGCTCCTACGAGCAGTACTTC.

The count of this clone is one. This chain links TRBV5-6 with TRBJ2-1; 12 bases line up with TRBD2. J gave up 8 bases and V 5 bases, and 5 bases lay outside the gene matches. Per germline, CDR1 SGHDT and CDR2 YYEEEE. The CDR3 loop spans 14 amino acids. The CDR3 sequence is CASRGLAGQDEQFF. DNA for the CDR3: TGTGCCAGCAGAGGACTAGCGGGGCAGGATGAGCAGTTCTTC.

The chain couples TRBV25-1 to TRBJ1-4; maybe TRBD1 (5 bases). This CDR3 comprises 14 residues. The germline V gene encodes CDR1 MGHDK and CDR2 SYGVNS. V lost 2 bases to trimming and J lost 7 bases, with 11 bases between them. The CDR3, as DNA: TGTGCCAGCAGTGAAGGAGGGGCGGGTGAAAAACTGTTTTTT. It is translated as CASSEGGAGEKLFF.

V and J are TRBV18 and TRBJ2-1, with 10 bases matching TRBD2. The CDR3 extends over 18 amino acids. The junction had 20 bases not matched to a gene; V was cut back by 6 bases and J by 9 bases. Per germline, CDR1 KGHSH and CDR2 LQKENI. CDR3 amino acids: CASSPSRSGGSFSAEQFF. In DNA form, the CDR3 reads TGTGCCAGCTCGCCCTCCCGTAGCGGGGGGTCGTTCTCTGCTGAGCAGTTCTTC.

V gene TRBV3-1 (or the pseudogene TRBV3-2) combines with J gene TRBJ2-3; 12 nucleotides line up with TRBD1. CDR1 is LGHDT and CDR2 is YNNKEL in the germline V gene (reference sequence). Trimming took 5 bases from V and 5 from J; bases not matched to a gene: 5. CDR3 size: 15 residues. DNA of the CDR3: TGTGCCAGCAGCTCACGGGACAGGGGGCAAGATACGCAGTATTTT. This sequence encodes CASSSRDRGQDTQYF.

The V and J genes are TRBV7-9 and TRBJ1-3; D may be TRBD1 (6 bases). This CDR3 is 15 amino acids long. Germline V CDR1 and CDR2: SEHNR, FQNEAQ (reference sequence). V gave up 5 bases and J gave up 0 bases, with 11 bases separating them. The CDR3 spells CASSRGDNSGNTIYF. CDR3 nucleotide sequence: TGTGCCAGCAGCCGCGGGGACAACTCTGGAAACACCATATATTTT.

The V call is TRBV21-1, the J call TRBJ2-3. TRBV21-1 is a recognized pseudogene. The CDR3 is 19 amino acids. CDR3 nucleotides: TGTGCCAGCAGCAAAAAAACGCTGGAAGGACGAGGCTCCACAGATACGCAGTATTTT. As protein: CASSKKTLEGRGSTDTQYF.

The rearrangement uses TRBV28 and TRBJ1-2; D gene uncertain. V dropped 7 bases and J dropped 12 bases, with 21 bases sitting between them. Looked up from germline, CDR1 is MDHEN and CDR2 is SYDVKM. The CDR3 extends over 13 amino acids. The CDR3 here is CASKDPVKDADTF. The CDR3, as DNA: TGTGCCAGCAAGGACCCAGTGAAAGACGCGGACACCTTC.

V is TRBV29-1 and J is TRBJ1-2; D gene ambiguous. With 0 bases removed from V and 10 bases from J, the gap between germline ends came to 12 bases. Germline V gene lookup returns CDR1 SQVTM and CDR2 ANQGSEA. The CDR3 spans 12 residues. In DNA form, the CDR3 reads TGCAGCGTTGAAGATCTCGGCCGCAACTACACCTTC. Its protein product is CSVEDLGRNYTF.

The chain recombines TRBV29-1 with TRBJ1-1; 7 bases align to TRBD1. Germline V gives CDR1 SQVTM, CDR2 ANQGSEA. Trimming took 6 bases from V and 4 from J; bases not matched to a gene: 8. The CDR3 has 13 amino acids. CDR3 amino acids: CSVDRGGATEAFF. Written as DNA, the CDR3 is TGCAGCGTGGACCGAGGGGGCGCCACTGAAGCTTTCTTT. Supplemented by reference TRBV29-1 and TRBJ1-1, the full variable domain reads SAVISQKPSRDICQRGTSLTIQCQVDSQVTMMFWYRQQPGQSLTLIATANQGSEATYESGFVIDKFPISRPNLTFSTLTVSNMSPEDSSIYLCSVDRGGATEAFFGQGTRLTVV.

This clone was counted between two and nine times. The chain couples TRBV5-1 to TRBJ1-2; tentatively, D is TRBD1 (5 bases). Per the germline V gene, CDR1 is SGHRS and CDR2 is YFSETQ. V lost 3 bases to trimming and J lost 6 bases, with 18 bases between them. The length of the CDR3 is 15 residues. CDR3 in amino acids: CASSYAGQGRDGYTF. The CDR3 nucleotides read TGCGCCAGCAGCTATGCAGGACAAGGGAGGGATGGCTACACCTTC.

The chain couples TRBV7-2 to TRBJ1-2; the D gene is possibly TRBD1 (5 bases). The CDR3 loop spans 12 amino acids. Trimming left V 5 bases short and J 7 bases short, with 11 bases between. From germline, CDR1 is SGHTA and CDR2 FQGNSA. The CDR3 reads CASSPTVVGYTF. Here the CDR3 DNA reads TGTGCCAGCAGCCCGACAGTAGTTGGCTACACCTTC.

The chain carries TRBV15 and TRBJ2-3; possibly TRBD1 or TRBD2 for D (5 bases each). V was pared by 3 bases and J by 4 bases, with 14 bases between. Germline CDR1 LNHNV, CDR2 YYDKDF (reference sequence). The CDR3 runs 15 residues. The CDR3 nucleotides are TGTGCCACCAGCAGGGTTTCCGTGGGGGCAGATACGCAGTATTTT. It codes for CATSRVSVGADTQYF.

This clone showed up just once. As DNA, the CDR3 is TGCGCCAGCAGCCAAGGGGGCGAGTATTCCGGGGAGCTGTTTTTT. This gives the protein CASSQGGEYSGELFF. The chain combines TRBV4-3 with TRBJ2-2; tentatively, D is TRBD1 (5 bases). This CDR3 region has 15 residues. Trimming cost V 1 base and J 6 bases, with 12 bases left between them. The germline gives CDR1 LGHNA, CDR2 YSLEER.

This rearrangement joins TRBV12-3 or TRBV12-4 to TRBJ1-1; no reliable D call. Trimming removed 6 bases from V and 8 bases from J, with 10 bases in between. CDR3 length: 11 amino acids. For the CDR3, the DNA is TGTGCCAGCAGCTCGGTTCGGGAAGCTTTCTTT. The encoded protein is CASSSVREAFF.

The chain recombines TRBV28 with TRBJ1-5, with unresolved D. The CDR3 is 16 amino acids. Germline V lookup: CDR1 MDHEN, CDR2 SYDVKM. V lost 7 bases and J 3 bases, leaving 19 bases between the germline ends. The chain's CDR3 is CASTKKVGLNNQPQHF. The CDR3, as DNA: TGTGCCAGCACCAAAAAGGTGGGGTTAAACAATCAGCCCCAGCATTTT.

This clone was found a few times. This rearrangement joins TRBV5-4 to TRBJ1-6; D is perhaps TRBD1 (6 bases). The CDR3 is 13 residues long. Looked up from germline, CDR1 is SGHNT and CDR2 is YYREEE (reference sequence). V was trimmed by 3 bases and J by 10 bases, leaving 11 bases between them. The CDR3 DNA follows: TGTGCCAGCAGCTCTACAGGGCCCTCACCCCTCCACTTT. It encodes CASSSTGPSPLHF.

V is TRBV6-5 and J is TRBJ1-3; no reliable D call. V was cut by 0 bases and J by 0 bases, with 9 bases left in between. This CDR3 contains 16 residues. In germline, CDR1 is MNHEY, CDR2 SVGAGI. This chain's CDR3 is CASSYSTASSGNTIYF. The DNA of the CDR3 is TGTGCCAGCAGTTACTCGACGGCTAGCTCTGGAAACACCATATATTTT.